What follows is one T cell receptor (beta chain) and its context. Method: immunoSEQ multiplex PCR; TCRdb's copy keeps in-frame clones and lacks some. The sample carries about 53,000 clones, 90% recorded once. The sample comes from a study of T cell changes during pregnancy in multiple sclerosis. The CDR3 consists of 13 residues. With 1 base removed from V and 2 bases from J, the gap between germline ends came to 6 bases. Germline V gene data show CDR1 as LGHNA and CDR2 as YNFKEQ. The sequence derives from a female donor with multiple sclerosis, enrolled in a pregnancy study. Sequencing was performed on CD8+ T cells from peripheral blood mononuclear cells, taken before pregnancy. V usage is TRBV4-2 and J usage is TRBJ2-7; a possible D gene is TRBD1 (5 bases). CDR3 coding DNA: TGTGCCAGCAGCCAAGGCAGGGCCTACGAGCAGTACTTC. It is translated as CASSQGRAYEQYF.